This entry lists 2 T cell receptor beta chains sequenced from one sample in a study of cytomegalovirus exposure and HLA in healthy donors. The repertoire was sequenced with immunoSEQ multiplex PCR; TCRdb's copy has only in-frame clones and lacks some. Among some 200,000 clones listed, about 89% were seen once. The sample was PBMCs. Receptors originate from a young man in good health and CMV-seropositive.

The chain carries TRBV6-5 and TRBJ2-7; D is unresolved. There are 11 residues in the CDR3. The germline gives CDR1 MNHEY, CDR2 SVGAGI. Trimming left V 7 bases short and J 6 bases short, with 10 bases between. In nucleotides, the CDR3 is TGTGCCAGCACTACAGTCGGCGAGCAGTACTTC. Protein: CASTTVGEQYF.

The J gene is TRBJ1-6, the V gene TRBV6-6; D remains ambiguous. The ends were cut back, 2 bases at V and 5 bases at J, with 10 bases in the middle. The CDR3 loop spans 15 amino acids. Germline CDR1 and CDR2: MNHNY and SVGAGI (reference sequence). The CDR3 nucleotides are TGTGCCAGCAGTTACCCCACAGAGGATAATTCACCCCTCCACTTT. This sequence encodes CASSYPTEDNSPLHF.